A selection of T cell receptor beta chains follows, all from one sample in a study of CD8 T cells in ankylosing spondylitis. MiXCR was run by TCRdb on the 5' RACE reads, yielding one entry per CDR3 protein. The repertoire holds 150,000 to 200,000 distinct CDR3 sequences, with roughly a third as singletons. Sequencing was performed on synovial fluid, either unsorted or a sorted T cell fraction (not recorded which). The receptors were sampled from a male donor with ankylosing spondylitis. Both conserved end residues are part of each CDR3. The D gene is left open where the match is weak. Not all rows give a size; the values are once, few, many and, for expanded clones, a class.

>TRBJ1-1|TRBV25-1|NA|NA
TGTGCCACCCGATTAAATCTGAACACTGAAGCTTTCTTT
CATRLNLNTEAFF
>TRBJ1-2|TRBV29-1|NA|many
TGCAGCGTTACACAGTTCTCGTCCTATGGCTACACCTTC
CSVTQFSSYGYTF
>TRBJ1-2|TRBV25-1|NA|NA
TGTGCCAGCAGTGCGGGGGGGCGAGTCTATGGCTACACCTTC
CASSAGGRVYGYTF
>TRBJ2-6|TRBV12-3/TRBV12-4|NA|many
TGTGCCAGCAGTTTCGGCTTCACCTTCTCTGGGGCCAACGTCCTGACTTTC
CASSFGFTFSGANVLTF
>TRBJ2-2|TRBV5-1|TRBD1|NA
TGCGCCAGCAGCGTCGGGACAGCCCCAAACACCGGGGAGCTGTTTTTT
CASSVGTAPNTGELFF
>TRBJ2-7|TRBV12-3/TRBV12-4|NA|few
TGTGCCAGCAGTTTTACAGGGACCGAGCAGTACTTC
CASSFTGTEQYF
>TRBJ1-5|TRBV28|TRBD1|few
TGTGCCAGCAGCCGTGGGACAGCGAATAGCAATCAGCCCCAGCATTTT
CASSRGTANSNQPQHF
>TRBJ2-1|TRBV12-3/TRBV12-4|NA|NA
TGTGCCAGCAGGCCCGGCGGGGGCCTATATACGGAGCAGTTCTTC
CASRPGGGLYTEQFF
>TRBJ2-1|TRBV12-3/TRBV12-4|NA|many
TGTGCCAGCAGCCGCGGGACTTCCTATCACAATGAGCAGTTCTTC
CASSRGTSYHNEQFF
>TRBJ2-3|TRBV20-1|NA|NA
TGCGGCGCGTTGGGGACAGATACGCAGTATTTT
CGALGTDTQYF
>TRBJ2-7|TRBV11-3|NA|NA
TGTGCCAGCAGCTTATCGGCCAGGTCCTACGAGCAGTACTTC
CASSLSARSYEQYF
>TRBJ1-1|TRBV20-1|NA|medium-sized
TGCAGTGCTACCCCATTAGGGGGGACCAGCACTGAAGCTTTCTTT
CSATPLGGTSTEAFF
>TRBJ2-3|TRBV28|NA|NA
TGTGCCAGCAGCACTGCTAGCTCAGGGGGCACAGATACGCAGTATTTT
CASSTASSGGTDTQYF
>TRBJ2-1|TRBV2|TRBD2|NA
TGTGCCAGCAGCGGACTAGCGGGTTCGGGTGAGCAGTTCTTC
CASSGLAGSGEQFF
>TRBJ2-3|TRBV6-1|NA|many
TGTGCCAGCAGCCCCCAGAACTCAGATACGCAGTATTTT
CASSPQNSDTQYF
>TRBJ1-1|TRBV6-6|TRBD1|many
TGTGCCAGCACCCGACAGGGAGGGACTGAAGCTTTCTTT
CASTRQGGTEAFF
>TRBJ1-1|TRBV2|NA|many
TGTGCCAGCAGGTACAGGGAAGAAGCTTTCTTT
CASRYREEAFF
>TRBJ1-1|TRBV6-1|NA|many
TGTGCCAGCAGAACAGGGATGAACACTGAAGCTTTCTTT
CASRTGMNTEAFF
>TRBJ2-5|TRBV6-1|TRBD1|few
TGTGCCAGCAGGCGGACCGGGACAGGGATCGAGACCCAGTACTTC
CASRRTGTGIETQYF
>TRBJ2-5|TRBV7-2|TRBD1|NA
TGTGCCAGCAGCCCGACAGGGAAGCAAGAGACCCAGTACTTC
CASSPTGKQETQYF
>TRBJ1-1|TRBV7-2|NA|NA
TGTGCCAGCAGCTTACGGGTTAAGAATGAAGCTTTCTTT
CASSLRVKNEAFF
>TRBJ2-1|TRBV5-1|TRBD2|NA
TGCGCCAGCAGCTTGGGTGGGCTAGCGGGAGGAAATGAGCAGTTCTTC
CASSLGGLAGGNEQFF
>TRBJ2-7|TRBV6-1|TRBD1|many
TGTGCCAGCAGCCACCGGGACAGGTCGGGGGAGCAGTACTTC
CASSHRDRSGEQYF
>TRBJ2-1|TRBV20-1|NA|few
TGCAGTGCGGCTAGAACTAGGAATGAGCAGTTCTTC
CSAARTRNEQFF
>TRBJ2-7|TRBV9|NA|NA
TGTGCCAGCAGCGTAGGTAGGGTTAGCGGCGAGCAGTACTTC
CASSVGRVSGEQYF
>TRBJ1-1|TRBV7-2|NA|NA
TGTGCCAGCAGCTTAGAACGATTCACTGAAGCTTTCTTT
CASSLERFTEAFF
>TRBJ2-7|TRBV28|NA|NA
TGTGCCAGCAGTTTGATTCCGGGGGCGAGGTACGAGCAGTACTTC
CASSLIPGARYEQYF
>TRBJ2-7|TRBV7-2|TRBD1|many
TGTGCCAGCAGCAGACAGGGTGGATCCTACGAGCAGTACTTC
CASSRQGGSYEQYF
>TRBJ2-1|TRBV7-3|TRBD2|NA
TGTGCCAGCAGCTTAGGACTAGCGGGAGGTGAGCAGTTCTTC
CASSLGLAGGEQFF
>TRBJ2-5|TRBV20-1|TRBD2|NA
TGCAGTGCTAGGGTGGGACTAGCGGGAATGCAAGAGACCCAGTACTTC
CSARVGLAGMQETQYF
>TRBJ2-5|TRBV7-6|TRBD2|few
TGTGCCAGCAGCTTGAGACGGGAGGCTGGGACCCAGTACTTC
CASSLRREAGTQYF
>TRBJ1-2|TRBV19|NA|few
TGTGCCTCCGCATACAGGGCCAACTATGGCTACACCTTC
CASAYRANYGYTF
>TRBJ1-1|TRBV11-2|NA|NA
TGTGCCAGCAGCTTCTCCGTGAACACTGAAGCTTTCTTT
CASSFSVNTEAFF
>TRBJ1-1|TRBV7-9|NA|few
TGTGCCAGCAGCTTAGGACAGTTAGTTAACACTGAAGCTTTCTTT
CASSLGQLVNTEAFF
>TRBJ1-1|TRBV30|NA|few
TGTGCCTGGAGCCGACCCTGGACAGCGAACACTGAAGCTTTCTTT
CAWSRPWTANTEAFF
>TRBJ2-7|TRBV20-1|NA|NA
TGCAGTGCTAGCGATCTAGGCACCTACGAGCAGTACTTC
CSASDLGTYEQYF
>TRBJ1-6|TRBV7-8|TRBD1|many
TGTGCCAGCAGCTTAGAGAGGACAGGGGGCAGTTCGAGATCACCCCTCCACTTT
CASSLERTGGSSRSPLHF
>TRBJ2-6|TRBV6-6|NA|once
TGTGCCAGCATCCAGCCTGGGGCCAACGTCCTGACTTTC
CASIQPGANVLTF
>TRBJ2-7|TRBV5-1|TRBD1|NA
TGCGCCACATCTCTGGGACAGGGCACCCAGTACTTC
CATSLGQGTQYF
>TRBJ1-5|TRBV10-3|NA|few
TGTGCCATCAGTGGTGAGGGGCGCGGTAGCAATCAGCCCCAGCATTTT
CAISGEGRGSNQPQHF
>TRBJ1-1|TRBV3-1|NA|few
TGTGCCAGCAGCCAAGAATGGGAGAACACTGAAGCTTTCTTT
CASSQEWENTEAFF
>TRBJ2-5|TRBV28|TRBD2|NA
TGTGCCAGCAGTTCCCCATCGGCGGGGGTACAAGAGACCCAGTACTTC
CASSSPSAGVQETQYF
>TRBJ1-1|TRBV7-9|NA|few
TGTGCCAGCAGCTTCAACCAGGGCCCTGAAGCTTTCTTT
CASSFNQGPEAFF
>TRBJ2-1|TRBV9|NA|many
TGTGCCAGCAGCACTCGACAGGCTTCGAGGAATGAGCAGTTCTTC
CASSTRQASRNEQFF
>TRBJ1-5|TRBV30|NA|many
TGTGCCTGGAGTGTACAGGCCCAGCCCCAGCATTTT
CAWSVQAQPQHF
>TRBJ2-5|TRBV5-6|NA|many
TGTGCCAGCAGCTTTTTAGCGGCGCAAGAGACCCAGTACTTC
CASSFLAAQETQYF
>TRBJ2-2|TRBV20-1|TRBD2|NA
TGCAGTGCTCTAGCGGAAAACACCGGGGAGCTGTTTTTT
CSALAENTGELFF
>TRBJ1-4|TRBV5-8|TRBD1|NA
TGTGCCAGCGCGAGGGACAGGGGGCGAACTAATGAAAAACTGTTTTTT
CASARDRGRTNEKLFF
>TRBJ2-4|TRBV6-1|NA|NA
TGTGCCAGCAGTGAAGAGGCCGGAGCAGTCAACTTAGCCAAAAACATTCAGTACTTC
CASSEEAGAVNLAKNIQYF
>TRBJ2-7|TRBV12-3/TRBV12-4|NA|many
TGTGCCAGCAGTTTATATATCGGCGACAGCACCTACGAGCAGTACTTC
CASSLYIGDSTYEQYF
>TRBJ1-2|TRBV5-1|TRBD1|NA
TGCGCCAGCAGCTTTGAATACAGGGGGCAAGGTGGCTACACCTTC
CASSFEYRGQGGYTF
>TRBJ2-1|TRBV5-1|NA|NA
TGCGCCAGCAGCACCAGGGGAAATGAGCAGTTCTTC
CASSTRGNEQFF
>TRBJ2-1|TRBV7-2|NA|medium-sized
TGTGCCAGCAGCTTAGGTGGGGATATATTCGGGCAGTTCTTC
CASSLGGDIFGQFF
>TRBJ2-3|TRBV20-1|TRBD2|few
TGCAGTGCTAGAGACGCACTAGCGGGGACAGATACGCAGTATTTT
CSARDALAGTDTQYF
>TRBJ2-6|TRBV5-6|TRBD1|NA
TGTGCCAGCAGCTTGGCAGGGGGGACAGGCTCTGGGGCCAACGTCCTGACTTTC
CASSLAGGTGSGANVLTF